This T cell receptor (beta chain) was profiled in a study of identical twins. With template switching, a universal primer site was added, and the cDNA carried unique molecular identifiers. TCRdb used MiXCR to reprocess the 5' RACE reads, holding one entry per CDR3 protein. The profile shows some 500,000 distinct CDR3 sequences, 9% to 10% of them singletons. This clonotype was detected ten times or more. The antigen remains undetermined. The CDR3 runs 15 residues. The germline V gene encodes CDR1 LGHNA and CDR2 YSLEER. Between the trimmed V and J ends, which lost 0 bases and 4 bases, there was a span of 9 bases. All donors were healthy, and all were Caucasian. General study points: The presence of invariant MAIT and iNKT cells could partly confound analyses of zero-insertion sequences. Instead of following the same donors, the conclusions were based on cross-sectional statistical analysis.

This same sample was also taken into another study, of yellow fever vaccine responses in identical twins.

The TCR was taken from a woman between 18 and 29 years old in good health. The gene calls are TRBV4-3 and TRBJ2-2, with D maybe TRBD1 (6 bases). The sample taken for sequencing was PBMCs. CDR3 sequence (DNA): TGCGCCAGCAGCCAAGATGCACAGGGCACCGGGGAGCTGTTTTTT. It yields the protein CASSQDAQGTGELFF.